Presented here are 29 T cell receptor beta chains from one specimen sequenced in a study of shared clonotypes between healthy human individuals. The table came from immunoSEQ multiplex PCR; TCRdb's copy has only in-frame clones and leaves some out. Of approximately 1.1 million clones listed, around 82% were seen once; the top ten hold approximately 0.56%. Sample: memory CD4+ T cells from PBMCs. Subset given: CD45RA-negative fraction. The receptors derive from a man aged 18 to 29 in good health. Some clones in this sample may be carry-over from other donors' samples.

This clone came up a few times. This sequence joins TRBV10-3 and TRBJ2-1; D gene ambiguous. The CDR3 length is 11 residues. Trimming shortened V by 2 bases and J by 8 bases, and 4 bases separated the two germline ends. Germline CDR1 reads ENHRY; CDR2 reads SYGVKD. The CDR3 region has the DNA TGTGCCATCAGTGAGGGGGATGAGCAGTTCTTC. Protein sequence: CAISEGDEQFF.

The chain combines TRBV15 with TRBJ2-1; 9 bases agree with TRBD2. Germline CDR1 is LNHNV and CDR2 is YYDKDF (reference sequence). With 0 bases clipped from V and 8 bases from J, the junction kept 8 bases outside the gene matches. The CDR3 is 16 amino acids. The CDR3 loop is CATSRDREREADEQFF. CDR3 nucleotide sequence: TGTGCCACCAGCAGAGATCGGGAGCGGGAGGCCGATGAGCAGTTCTTC.

The chain joins TRBV27 to TRBJ2-2, with D perhaps assigned TRBD1 or TRBD2 (5 bases each). V lost 10 bases and J lost 1, with 10 bases in between. This CDR3 contains 13 residues. The germline gives CDR1 MNHEY, CDR2 SMNVEV (reference sequence). The CDR3 DNA follows: TGTGCCAACCGGGACGGGAACACCGGGGAGCTGTTTTTT. Translating it yields CANRDGNTGELFF.

This clone was observed a single time. This chain joins TRBV5-1 and TRBJ2-7, with TRBD2 matching 7 bases. V shed 9 bases and J 0 bases; nucleotides not matched to a gene: 6. The V gene's germline CDR1 is SGHRS and CDR2 YFSETQ. The CDR3 extends over 13 amino acids. This chain's CDR3 is CATKRDVSYEQYF. The CDR3, as DNA: TGCGCCACCAAGCGGGACGTCTCCTACGAGCAGTACTTC.

V is TRBV7-9 and J is TRBJ2-7; D tentatively reads TRBD1 or TRBD2 (5 bases each). The CDR3 is 14 amino acids. Germline CDR1 reads SEHNR; CDR2 reads FQNEAQ (reference sequence). The V end lost 1 base, the J end lost 5 bases, and 12 bases lay between the germline ends. Written as DNA, the CDR3 is TGTGCCAGCAGCTTAGGAGGGGCAGGCCACGAGCAGTACTTC. It translates to CASSLGGAGHEQYF.

A remark on this clone: Other DNA sequences in the same sample also yield this CDR3. The V and J genes are TRBV7-9 and TRBJ2-3; no clear D. Germline CDR1 SEHNR, CDR2 FQNEAQ (reference sequence). V lost 6 bases and J lost 1, with 8 bases in between. This CDR3 is built from 13 residues. The CDR3 here is CASSPSGTDTQYF. DNA of the CDR3: TGTGCCAGCAGTCCCTCGGGCACAGATACGCAGTATTTT.

This chain uses TRBV28 with TRBJ1-1; a weak D match, TRBD1 (5 bases). V shed 7 bases and J shed 6 bases, with 9 bases lying between them. Per the germline V gene, CDR1 is MDHEN and CDR2 is SYDVKM. The CDR3 runs 11 residues. The CDR3: CASKAGPEAFF. The CDR3 coding sequence is TGTGCCAGCAAGGCAGGGCCTGAAGCTTTCTTT. The whole variable domain, remainder taken from reference TRBV28 and TRBJ1-1, is DVKVTQSSRYLVKRTGEKVFLECVQDMDHENMFWYRQDPGLGLRLIYFSYDVKMKEKGDIPEGYSVSREKKERFSLILESASTNQTSMYLCASKAGPEAFFGQGTRLTVV.

This CDR3 is CASTLDLSSYEQYF. DNA of the CDR3: TGTGCCAGCACCCTGGACCTGAGCTCCTACGAGCAGTACTTC. The rearrangement uses TRBV5-4 and TRBJ2-7; no firm D call. Trimming took 6 bases from V and 0 from J, leaving 13 bases between them. The CDR3 totals 14 residues. Per germline, CDR1 SGHNT and CDR2 YYREEE (reference sequence).

J is TRBJ1-1 and V is TRBV10-2; D gene uncertain. The CDR3 totals 13 residues. Germline loops: CDR1 WSHSY, CDR2 SAAADI. Trimming shortened V by 6 bases and J by 0 bases, and 8 bases separated the two germline ends. CDR3 sequence: CASSTVMNTEAFF. The CDR3 DNA reads as TGCGCCAGCAGCACAGTCATGAACACTGAAGCTTTCTTT.

The rearrangement links TRBV7-2 to TRBJ1-1; TRBD1 matches at 7 bases. CDR1 is SGHTA and CDR2 is FQGNSA in the germline V gene. The CDR3 length is 15 residues. V lost 5 bases, J lost 2 bases, and 8 bases stayed unmatched. The chain's CDR3 is CASSVTGTANTEAFF. CDR3 DNA sequence: TGTGCCAGCAGCGTTACCGGGACAGCTAACACTGAAGCTTTCTTT. Filled out from reference TRBV7-2 and TRBJ1-1, the complete variable domain reads GAGVSQSPSNKVTEKGKDVELRCDPISGHTALYWYRQSLGQGLEFLIYFQGNSAPDKSGLPSDRFSAERTGGSVSTLTIQRTQQEDSAVYLCASSVTGTANTEAFFGQGTRLTVV.

This clone was seen more than once but under ten times. A far larger clone differs by one base, so this is likely a read error. Other DNA variants within this sample encode the same CDR3. V gene TRBV28 combines with J gene TRBJ1-5, with no clear D. The CDR3 runs 11 residues. The germline V gene has CDR1 MDHEN and CDR2 SYDVKM. With 5 bases removed from V and 3 bases from J, the gap between germline ends came to 2 bases. The CDR3 DNA is TGTGCCAGCAGTGACAATCAGCCCCAGCATTTT. Translation gives CASSDNQPQHF.

The chain links TRBV5-1 to TRBJ2-1, with TRBD2 matching over 9 bases. V gave up 4 bases and J gave up 7 bases; unmatched junction bases: 12. CDR1 is SGHRS, CDR2 YFSETQ, per germline. The CDR3 consists of 16 residues. The CDR3 bases are TGCGCCAGCAGCCGAGACTTAGCGGGAGCGGGGAATGAGCAGTTCTTC. Its translation is CASSRDLAGAGNEQFF. Complete variable domain (other parts from reference TRBV5-1 and TRBJ2-1): KAGVTQTPRYLIKTRGQQVTLSCSPISGHRSVSWYQQTPGQGLQFLFEYFSETQRNKGNFPGRFSGRQFSNSRSEMNVSTLELGDSALYLCASSRDLAGAGNEQFFGPGTRLTVL.

This sequence joins TRBV7-2 and TRBJ2-7; the D call may be TRBD1 or TRBD2 (5 bases each). Germline CDR1 is SGHTA and CDR2 is FQGNSA. The CDR3 length is 16 residues. Trimming shortened V by 1 base and J by 2 bases, and 15 bases separated the two germline ends. The CDR3 protein is CASSLGRAGNAYEQYF. The DNA for the CDR3 is TGTGCCAGCAGCTTAGGCAGGGCGGGCAATGCCTACGAGCAGTACTTC. Supplemented by reference TRBV7-2 and TRBJ2-7, the full variable domain reads GAGVSQSPSNKVTEKGKDVELRCDPISGHTALYWYRQSLGQGLEFLIYFQGNSAPDKSGLPSDRFSAERTGGSVSTLTIQRTQQEDSAVYLCASSLGRAGNAYEQYFGPGTRLTVT.

The chain links TRBV5-5 to TRBJ2-7; no clear D. Germline V gene sequence: CDR1 SGHKS, CDR2 YYEKEE (reference sequence). V was pared by 0 bases and J by 0 bases, with 7 bases between. The CDR3 loop spans 14 amino acids. In nucleotides, the CDR3 is TGTGCCAGCAGCTTGGACGGGTCCTCCTACGAGCAGTACTTC. Its translation is CASSLDGSSYEQYF.

This CDR3 reads CASSLSSGTSGGGEQFF. CDR3 in DNA: TGTGCCAGCAGCTTGTCATCCGGGACTAGCGGAGGGGGTGAGCAGTTCTTC. The chain links TRBV7-9 to TRBJ2-1; TRBD2 aligns across 11 bases. CDR1 SEHNR and CDR2 FQNEAQ come from the germline V gene (reference sequence). V lost 3 bases, J lost 9 bases, and 13 bases stayed unmatched. This CDR3 spans 17 amino acids.

The sample holds a few counts of this clone. This chain connects TRBV30 to TRBJ2-3, with 13 nucleotides matching TRBD2. CDR3 length: 20 residues. Germline V lookup: CDR1 GTSNPN, CDR2 SVGIG (reference sequence). V was clipped by 0 bases and J by 1 base; unmatched bases: 13. This CDR3 reads CAWSVSRTSGRGAGTDTQYF. CDR3 bases: TGTGCCTGGAGTGTCAGCCGGACTAGCGGGAGAGGGGCTGGCACAGATACGCAGTATTTT. The complete variable domain, with remaining parts taken from reference TRBV30 and TRBJ2-3, reads SQTIHQWPATLVQPVGSPLSLECTVEGTSNPNLYWYRQAAGRGLQLLFYSVGIGQISSEVPQNLSASRPQDRQFILSSKKLLLSDSGFYLCAWSVSRTSGRGAGTDTQYFGPGTRLTVL.

The chain recombines TRBV7-2 with TRBJ2-7; TRBD1 agrees at 9 bases. This CDR3 contains 15 residues. The J segment lost 8 bases and the V segment lost 5 bases, leaving 13 bases of the junction unmatched. Looked up from germline, CDR1 is SGHTA and CDR2 is FQGNSA. CDR3 in DNA: TGTGCCAGCAGCCCCACTTTGAACAGGGGGCAAAAGCAGTACTTC. Translating it yields CASSPTLNRGQKQYF.

A note on this clone: At one of its ends the junction is not consistent with the germline gene, which may arise from a read error. V is TRBV5-1 and J is TRBJ2-1; the D gene is possibly TRBD2 (6 bases). Per the germline V gene, CDR1 is SGHRS and CDR2 is YFSETQ. The length of the CDR3 is 15 residues. In DNA, the CDR3 is TGCGCCAGCAGCTTGTATAGGGACTCCAACAATGAGCAGTTCTTC. Its protein product is CASSLYRDSNNEQFF.

The rearrangement uses TRBV10-3 and TRBJ2-7; no definite D call. The CDR3 has 14 residues. From germline, CDR1 is ENHRY and CDR2 SYGVKD. The germline V and J ends were trimmed by 8 bases and 0 bases, with 14 bases remaining between them. In DNA form, the CDR3 reads TGTGCCATCGCCGATCTGCCCTCCTCCTACGAGCAGTACTTC. This encodes CAIADLPSSYEQYF.

This chain links TRBV2 with TRBJ2-4; D perhaps matches TRBD1 (6 bases). The length of the CDR3 is 14 residues. The V gene's germline CDR1 is SNHLY and CDR2 FYNNEI. V lost 7 bases and J lost 5, with 15 bases in between. Here the CDR3 DNA reads TGTGCCAGCAAGATACAGGGCGGCGAAAACATTCAGTACTTC. It encodes CASKIQGGENIQYF.

This chain uses TRBV28 with TRBJ1-4; D is ambiguous. The CDR3 runs 17 residues. CDR1 is MDHEN, CDR2 SYDVKM, per germline. V was cut by 3 bases and J by 3 bases, with 17 bases left in between. The CDR3, as DNA: TGTGCCAGCAGTTTCATTCCCGACCGTTTCGCTAATGAAAAACTGTTTTTT. Its protein is CASSFIPDRFANEKLFF.

V is TRBV5-1 and J is TRBJ2-3; no firm D call. The germline CDR1 and CDR2 sequences are SGHRS and YFSETQ. V lost 6 bases, J lost 4 bases, and 21 bases lay in between. This CDR3 has 16 amino acids. The CDR3 DNA follows: TGCGCCAGCACGATCACAGCCTCCCTGAGCGCAGATACGCAGTATTTT. This sequence encodes CASTITASLSADTQYF.

CDR3 in amino acids: CASSVTSGRNTGELFF. In DNA, the CDR3 is TGTGCCAGCAGCGTCACTAGCGGGAGGAACACCGGGGAGCTGTTTTTT. V usage is TRBV9 and J usage is TRBJ2-2; 11 bases fit TRBD2. This CDR3 has 16 amino acids. J lost 1 base, V lost 2 bases, and 1 base had no gene match. The germline gives CDR1 SGDLS, CDR2 YYNGEE.

The chain employs TRBV7-9 and TRBJ2-5; D tentatively reads TRBD1 or TRBD2 (7 bases each). The CDR3 is made up of 16 amino acids. With 4 bases removed from V and 2 bases from J, the gap between germline ends came to 17 bases. Germline V gene data show CDR1 as SEHNR and CDR2 as FQNEAQ (reference sequence). This CDR3 is CASSWRQGGKQETQYF. The CDR3 DNA sequence: TGTGCCAGCAGCTGGAGACAGGGAGGGAAGCAAGAGACCCAGTACTTC.

In its sample, this clone was seen once. The chain employs TRBV7-9 and TRBJ2-7, with TRBD1 identical over 7 bases. Germline values: CDR1 SEHNR, CDR2 FQNEAQ (reference sequence). This CDR3 is built from 17 residues. V trimming: 1 base; J trimming: 1 base; junction bases outside the gene matches: 10. As DNA, the CDR3 is TGTGCCAGCAGCTTAGGACAGGGTGCGAACCCTTCCTACGAGCAGTACTTC. Its translation: CASSLGQGANPSYEQYF. Full variable domain (rest looked up from reference TRBV7-9 and TRBJ2-7): DTGVSQNPRHKITKRGQNVTFRCDPISEHNRLYWYRQTLGQGPEFLTYFQNEAQLEKSRLLSDRFSAERPKGSFSTLEIQRTEQGDSAMYLCASSLGQGANPSYEQYFGPGTRLTVT.

As to this clone: Additional DNA sequences in this sample encode the identical CDR3. The chain carries TRBV18 and TRBJ2-7; unclear D gene. The CDR3 runs to 12 residues. V lost 6 bases and J lost 0, with 6 bases in between. Germline loops: CDR1 KGHSH, CDR2 LQKENI. The CDR3 DNA reads as TGTGCCAGCTCCCAAGACTCCTACGAGCAGTACTTC. Protein product: CASSQDSYEQYF. The full variable domain, rest sourced from reference TRBV18 and TRBJ2-7, is NAGVMQNPRHLVRRRGQEARLRCSPMKGHSHVYWYRQLPEEGLKFMVYLQKENIIDESGMPKERFSAEFPKEGPSILRIQQVVRGDSAAYFCASSQDSYEQYFGPGTRLTVT.

The chain joins TRBV11-3 to TRBJ2-2; D perhaps matches TRBD1 (5 bases). The V gene lost 3 bases and the J gene lost 7 bases, with 9 bases spanning the gap. This CDR3 comprises 13 residues. Germline assignment: CDR1 SGHNT and CDR2 YENEEA. CDR3 protein: CASSFSGFGELFF. CDR3 nucleotides: TGTGCCAGCAGCTTTTCAGGGTTCGGGGAGCTGTTTTTT.

The chain couples TRBV5-1 to TRBJ2-3, with 9 bases aligning to TRBD2. Trimming removed 2 bases from V and 4 bases from J; junction bases left unmatched: 2. Germline V gene data show CDR1 as SGHRS and CDR2 as YFSETQ. The CDR3 is 14 residues long. The DNA of the CDR3 is TGCGCCAGCAGCTTAAGCGGGAGGTCAGATACGCAGTATTTT. Translation: CASSLSGRSDTQYF.

V and J are TRBV5-1 and TRBJ1-2; 7 positions agree with TRBD1. Germline lookup yields CDR1 SGHRS and CDR2 YFSETQ. The CDR3 has 14 residues. Losses at the gene ends were 6 bases for V and 0 bases for J; bases not matched to a gene: 5. The CDR3 nucleotides read TGCGCCAGCACCCCGGGACAGTCTAACTATGGCTACACCTTC. It is translated as CASTPGQSNYGYTF.